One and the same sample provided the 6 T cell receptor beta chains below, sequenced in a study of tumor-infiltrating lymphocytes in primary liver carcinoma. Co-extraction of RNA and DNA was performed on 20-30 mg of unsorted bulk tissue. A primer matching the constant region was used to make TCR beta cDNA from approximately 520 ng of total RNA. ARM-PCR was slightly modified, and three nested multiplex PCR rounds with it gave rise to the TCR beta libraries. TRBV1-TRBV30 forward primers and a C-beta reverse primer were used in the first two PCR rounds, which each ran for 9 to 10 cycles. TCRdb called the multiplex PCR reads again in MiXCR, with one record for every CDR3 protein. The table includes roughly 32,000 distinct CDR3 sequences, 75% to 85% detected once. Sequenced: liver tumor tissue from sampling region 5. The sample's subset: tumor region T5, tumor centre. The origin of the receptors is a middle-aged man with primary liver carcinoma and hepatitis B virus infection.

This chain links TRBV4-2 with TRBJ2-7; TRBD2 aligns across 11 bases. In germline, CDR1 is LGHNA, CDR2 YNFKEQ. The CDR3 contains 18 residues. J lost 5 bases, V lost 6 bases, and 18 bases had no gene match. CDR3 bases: TGTGCCAGCAGTGGAGGACCGGGAATAGCGGGAGGGCCTCACGAGCAGTACTTC. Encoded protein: CASSGGPGIAGGPHEQYF.

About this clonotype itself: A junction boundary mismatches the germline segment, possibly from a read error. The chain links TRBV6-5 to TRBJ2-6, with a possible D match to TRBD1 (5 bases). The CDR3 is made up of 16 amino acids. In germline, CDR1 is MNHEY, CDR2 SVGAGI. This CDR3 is CATSYAAGSGANVLTF. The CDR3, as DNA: TGTGCCACCAGTTACGCTGCAGGGTCTGGGGCCAACGTCCTGACTTTC.

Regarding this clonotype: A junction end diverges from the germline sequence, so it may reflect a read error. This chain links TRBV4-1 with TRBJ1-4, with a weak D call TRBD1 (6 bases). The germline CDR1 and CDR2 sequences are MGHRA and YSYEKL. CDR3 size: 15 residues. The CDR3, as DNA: TGCGCCAACAGCCAACACAGGGCGATTAATGAAGAACTGTTTTTT. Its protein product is CANSQHRAINEELFF.

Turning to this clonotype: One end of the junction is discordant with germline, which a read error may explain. CDR3 DNA sequence: TGCGCCAGCAGCACCAGGACTAGCAGAACAGATACGCAGTATTTT. Residues: CASSTRTSRTDTQYF. The chain joins TRBV11-2 to TRBJ2-3; 8 nucleotides align to TRBD2. The length of the CDR3 is 15 residues. Germline loops: CDR1 SGHAT, CDR2 FQNNGV.

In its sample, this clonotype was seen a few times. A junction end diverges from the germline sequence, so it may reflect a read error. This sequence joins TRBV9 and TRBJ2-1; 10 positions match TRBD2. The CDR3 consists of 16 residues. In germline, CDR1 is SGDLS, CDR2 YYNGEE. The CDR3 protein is CASSPYSGRQYNEQLF. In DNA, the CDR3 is TGTGCCAGCAGCCCTTATAGCGGGAGGCAGTACAATGAGCAGCTCTTC.

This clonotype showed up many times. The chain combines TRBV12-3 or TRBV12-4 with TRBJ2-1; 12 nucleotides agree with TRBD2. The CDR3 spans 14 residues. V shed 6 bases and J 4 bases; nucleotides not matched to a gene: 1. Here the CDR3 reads CASRTSGGYNEQFF. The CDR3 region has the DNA TGTGCCAGCAGAACTAGCGGGGGGTACAATGAGCAGTTCTTC.